This T cell receptor (beta chain) was obtained from a study of blood T cell repertoires in COVID-19. In the study overall: The United States, Italy and Spain were the sources of the acute and convalescent COVID-19 samples. The analysed material was cDNA or gDNA that came from T cells, B-cell-depleted T cells, or PBMCs.

Per the study methods: For nucleated cells, counts were estimated from reference gene primer amplification. Only in-frame clones appear in the TCRdb table, and some are missing; sequencing was by immunoSEQ multiplex PCR. From that table come the V and J calls and clone size; the DNA was used to work out D and trimming. The sample holds 200,000 or so clones; about 85% are singletons and the top ten take approximately 2.3%. V lost 5 bases to trimming and J lost 2 bases, with 12 bases between them. CDR1 and CDR2 (germline): LGHDT, YNNKEL (reference sequence). The CDR3 is 14 residues long. V is TRBV3-1 (or the pseudogene TRBV3-2) and J is TRBJ1-2, with a weak D call TRBD1 (5 bases). The clonotype comes from a man aged 65 to 85 with active or convalescent COVID-19. The specimen sequenced was peripheral blood. CDR3: CASSRGRANYGYTF. The DNA for the CDR3 is TGTGCCAGCAGCAGGGGAAGGGCCAACTATGGCTACACCTTC.